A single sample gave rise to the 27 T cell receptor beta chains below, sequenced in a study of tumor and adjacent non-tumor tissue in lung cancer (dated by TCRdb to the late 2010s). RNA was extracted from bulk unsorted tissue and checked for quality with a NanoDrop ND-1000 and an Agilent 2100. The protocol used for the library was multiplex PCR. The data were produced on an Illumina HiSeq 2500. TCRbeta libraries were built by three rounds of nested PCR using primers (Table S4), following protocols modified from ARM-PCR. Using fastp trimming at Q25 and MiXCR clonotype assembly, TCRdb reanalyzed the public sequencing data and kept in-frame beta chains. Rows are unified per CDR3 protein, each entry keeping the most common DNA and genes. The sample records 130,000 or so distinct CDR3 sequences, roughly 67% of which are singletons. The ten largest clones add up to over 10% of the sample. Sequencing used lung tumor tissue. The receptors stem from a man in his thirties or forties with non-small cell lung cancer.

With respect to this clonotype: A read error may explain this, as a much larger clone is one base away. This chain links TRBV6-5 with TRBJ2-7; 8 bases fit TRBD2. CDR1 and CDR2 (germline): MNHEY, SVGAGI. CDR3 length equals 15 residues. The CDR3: CARSSTGTRNYEQYF. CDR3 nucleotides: TGTGCCCGCAGTTCCACCGGGACTAGAAACTACGAGCAGTACTTC.

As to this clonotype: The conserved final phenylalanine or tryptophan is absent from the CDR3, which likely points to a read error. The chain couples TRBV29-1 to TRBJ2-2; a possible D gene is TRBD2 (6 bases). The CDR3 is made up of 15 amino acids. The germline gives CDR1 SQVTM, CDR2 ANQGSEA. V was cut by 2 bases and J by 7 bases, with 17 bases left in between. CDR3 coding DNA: TGCAGCGTTGAAACTAACGGGAGAAAAATCGGGGAGCTGTTTATT. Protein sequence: CSVETNGRKIGELFI.

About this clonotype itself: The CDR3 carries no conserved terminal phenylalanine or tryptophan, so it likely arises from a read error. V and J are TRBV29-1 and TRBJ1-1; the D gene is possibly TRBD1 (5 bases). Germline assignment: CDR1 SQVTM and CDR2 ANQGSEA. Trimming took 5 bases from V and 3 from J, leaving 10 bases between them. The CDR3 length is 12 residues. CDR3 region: CSVRDGYTEAFL. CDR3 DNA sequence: TGCAGCGTTAGGGACGGGTACACTGAAGCTTTCTTA.

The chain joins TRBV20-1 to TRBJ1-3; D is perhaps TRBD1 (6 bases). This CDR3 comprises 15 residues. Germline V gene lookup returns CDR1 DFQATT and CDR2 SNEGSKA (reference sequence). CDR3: CNTRDRGAAGNTIYF. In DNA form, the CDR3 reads TGCAATACTAGAGATCGGGGGGCGGCTGGAAACACCATATATTTT.

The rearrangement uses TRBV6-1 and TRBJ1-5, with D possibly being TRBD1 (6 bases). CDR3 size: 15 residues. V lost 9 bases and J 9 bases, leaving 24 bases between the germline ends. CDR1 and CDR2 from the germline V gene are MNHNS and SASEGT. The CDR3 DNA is TGTGCCAGTAGCGACGCACATACAGGGAAGGGGCCCCAGCATTTT. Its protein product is CASSDAHTGKGPQHF.

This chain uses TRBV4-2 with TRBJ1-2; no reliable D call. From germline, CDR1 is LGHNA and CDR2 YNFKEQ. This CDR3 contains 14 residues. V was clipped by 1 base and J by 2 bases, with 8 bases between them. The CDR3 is CASSQAAANYGYTF. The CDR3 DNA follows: TGTGCCAGCAGCCAAGCGGCAGCAAACTATGGCTACACCTTC.

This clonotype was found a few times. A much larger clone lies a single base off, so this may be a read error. The chain's CDR3 is CSVSTEIRNQPQHF. The DNA for the CDR3 is TGCAGTGTTAGTACCGAAATAAGGAATCAGCCCCAGCATTTT. The rearrangement joins TRBV20-1 to TRBJ1-5; D remains ambiguous. The CDR3 extends over 14 amino acids. V lost 7 bases, J lost 4 bases, and 17 bases lay in between. CDR1 and CDR2 (germline): DFQATT, SNEGSKA (reference sequence).

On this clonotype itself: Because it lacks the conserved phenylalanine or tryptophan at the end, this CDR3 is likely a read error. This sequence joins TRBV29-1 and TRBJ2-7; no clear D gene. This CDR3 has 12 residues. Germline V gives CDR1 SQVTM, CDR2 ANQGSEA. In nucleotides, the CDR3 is TGCAAAGCCCGGTTGAGCTCCTACGAGCAGTACATC. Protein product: CKARLSSYEQYI.

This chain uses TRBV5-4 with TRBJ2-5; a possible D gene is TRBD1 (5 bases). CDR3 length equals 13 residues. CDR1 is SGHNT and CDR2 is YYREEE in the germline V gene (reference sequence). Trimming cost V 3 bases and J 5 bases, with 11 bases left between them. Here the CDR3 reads CASSSVGQETQYF. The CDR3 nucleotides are TGTGCCAGCAGCTCGGTGGGGCAGGAGACCCAGTACTTC.

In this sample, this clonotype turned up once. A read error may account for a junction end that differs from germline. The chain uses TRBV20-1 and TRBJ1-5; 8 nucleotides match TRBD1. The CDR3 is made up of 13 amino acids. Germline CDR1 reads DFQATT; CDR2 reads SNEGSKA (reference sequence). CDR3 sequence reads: CSVGQGSNQSQHF. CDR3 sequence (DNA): TGCAGTGTCGGACAGGGAAGCAATCAGTCCCAGCATTTT.

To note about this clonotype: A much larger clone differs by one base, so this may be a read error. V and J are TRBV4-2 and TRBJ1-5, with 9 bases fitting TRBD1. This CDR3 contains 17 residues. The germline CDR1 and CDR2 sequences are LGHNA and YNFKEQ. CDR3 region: CTSSQNTGGAGNQPQHF. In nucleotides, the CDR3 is TGTACCAGCAGCCAAAACACAGGGGGCGCCGGCAATCAGCCCCAGCATTTT.

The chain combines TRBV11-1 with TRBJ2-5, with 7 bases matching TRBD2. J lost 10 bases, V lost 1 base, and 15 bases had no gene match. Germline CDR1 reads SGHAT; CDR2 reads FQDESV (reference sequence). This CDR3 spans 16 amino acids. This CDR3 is CASSLDIYSGGEFQYF. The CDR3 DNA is TGTGCCAGCAGCTTAGATATCTACTCGGGGGGAGAGTTCCAGTACTTC. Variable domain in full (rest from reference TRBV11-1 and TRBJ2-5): EAEVAQSPRYKITEKSQAVAFWCDPISGHATLYWYRQILGQGPELLVQFQDESVVDDSQLPKDRFSAERLKGVDSTLKIQPAELGDSAMYLCASSLDIYSGGEFQYFGPGTRLLVL.

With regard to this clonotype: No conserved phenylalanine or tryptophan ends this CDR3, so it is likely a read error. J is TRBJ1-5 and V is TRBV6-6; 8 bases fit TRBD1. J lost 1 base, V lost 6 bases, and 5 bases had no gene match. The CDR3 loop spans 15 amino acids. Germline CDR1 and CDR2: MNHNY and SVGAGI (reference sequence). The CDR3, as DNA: TGTGCCAGCAGACGCGACAGGGGCAGCAATCAGCCCCAGCATTCT. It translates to CASRRDRGSNQPQHS.

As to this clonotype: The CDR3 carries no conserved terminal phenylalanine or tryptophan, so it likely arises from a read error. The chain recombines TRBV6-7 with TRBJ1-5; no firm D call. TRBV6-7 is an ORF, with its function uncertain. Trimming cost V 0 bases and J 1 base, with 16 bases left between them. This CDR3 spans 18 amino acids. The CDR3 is CASSYSRKKDSSNQPQHI. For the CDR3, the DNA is TGTGCCAGCAGTTACTCGAGGAAAAAGGACTCCAGCAATCAGCCCCAGCATATT.

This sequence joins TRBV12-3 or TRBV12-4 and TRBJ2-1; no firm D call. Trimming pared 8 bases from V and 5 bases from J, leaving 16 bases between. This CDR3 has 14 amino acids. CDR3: CASFHSIADNEQFF. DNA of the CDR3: TGTGCCAGCTTTCACTCCATCGCGGACAATGAGCAGTTCTTC.

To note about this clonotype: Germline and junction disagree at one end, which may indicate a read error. The CDR3 nucleotides read TGCGCCAGCAGTTTGGACAGGGGCAAGGTCTACGAGCAGTACTTC. Its translation: CASSLDRGKVYEQYF. V usage is TRBV5-1 and J usage is TRBJ2-7, with 9 bases aligning to TRBD1. Looked up from germline, CDR1 is SGHRS and CDR2 is YFSETQ. The CDR3 contains 15 residues.

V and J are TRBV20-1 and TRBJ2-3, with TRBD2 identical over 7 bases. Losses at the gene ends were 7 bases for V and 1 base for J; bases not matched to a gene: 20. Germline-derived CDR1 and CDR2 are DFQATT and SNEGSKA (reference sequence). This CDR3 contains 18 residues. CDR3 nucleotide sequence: TGCAGTGTCCCAGGACTAGTGGGAGGGTTTATGGGCACAGATACGCAGTATTTT. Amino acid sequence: CSVPGLVGGFMGTDTQYF.

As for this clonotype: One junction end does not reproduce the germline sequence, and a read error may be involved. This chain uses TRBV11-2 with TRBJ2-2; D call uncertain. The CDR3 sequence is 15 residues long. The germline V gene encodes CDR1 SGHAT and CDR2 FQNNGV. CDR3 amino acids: CAISHGRINTGELFF. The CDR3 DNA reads TGTGCCATCAGCCACGGCCGGATCAACACCGGGGAGCTGTTTTTT.

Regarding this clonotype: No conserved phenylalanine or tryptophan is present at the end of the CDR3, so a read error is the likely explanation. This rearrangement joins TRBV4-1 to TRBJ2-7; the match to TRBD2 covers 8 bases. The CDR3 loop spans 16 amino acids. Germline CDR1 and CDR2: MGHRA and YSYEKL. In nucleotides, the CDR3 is TGCGCCAGCAACCAAGATGAGACGGGAGGGACCTACGAGCAGTACCTC. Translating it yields CASNQDETGGTYEQYL.

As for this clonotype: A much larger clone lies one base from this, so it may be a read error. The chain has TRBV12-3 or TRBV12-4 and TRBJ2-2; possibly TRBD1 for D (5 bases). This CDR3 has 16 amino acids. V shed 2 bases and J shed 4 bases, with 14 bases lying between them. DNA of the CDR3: TGTGCCAGCAGTTTATCCTACAGGTCCGGCACCGGGGAGCTGTTTTTT. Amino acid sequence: CASSLSYRSGTGELFF.

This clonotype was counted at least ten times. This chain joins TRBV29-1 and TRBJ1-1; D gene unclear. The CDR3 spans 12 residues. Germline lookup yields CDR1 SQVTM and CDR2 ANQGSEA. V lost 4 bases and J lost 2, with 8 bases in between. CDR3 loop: CSVANSNTEAFF. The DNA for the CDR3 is TGCAGCGTTGCGAATTCAAACACTGAAGCTTTCTTT.

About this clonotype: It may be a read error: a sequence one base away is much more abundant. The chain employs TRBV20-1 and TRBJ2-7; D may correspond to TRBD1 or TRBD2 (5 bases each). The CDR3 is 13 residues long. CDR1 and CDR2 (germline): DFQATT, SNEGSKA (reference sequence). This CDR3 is CSAVRDGSYKQYF. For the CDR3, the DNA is TGCAGTGCAGTCCGGGACGGCTCCTACAAGCAGTACTTC.

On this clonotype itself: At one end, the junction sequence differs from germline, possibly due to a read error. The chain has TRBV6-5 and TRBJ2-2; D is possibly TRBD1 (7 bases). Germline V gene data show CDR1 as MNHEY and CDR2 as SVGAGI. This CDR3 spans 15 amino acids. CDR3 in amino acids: CASSAWDSQSGELFF. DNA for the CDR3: TGTGCCAGCAGTGCCTGGGACAGCCAATCGGGGGAGCTGTTCTTT.

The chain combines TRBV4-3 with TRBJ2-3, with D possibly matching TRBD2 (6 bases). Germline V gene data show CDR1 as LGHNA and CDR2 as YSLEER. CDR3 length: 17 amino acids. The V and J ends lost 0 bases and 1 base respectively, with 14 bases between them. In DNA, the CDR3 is TGCGCCAGCAGCCAAGACGGGAGTGGGGCTGGCACAGATACGCAGTATTTT. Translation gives CASSQDGSGAGTDTQYF.

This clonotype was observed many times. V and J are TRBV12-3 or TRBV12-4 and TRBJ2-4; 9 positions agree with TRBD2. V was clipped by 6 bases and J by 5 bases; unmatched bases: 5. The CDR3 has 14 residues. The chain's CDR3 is CASRWGTSQNIQYF. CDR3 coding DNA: TGTGCCAGCAGATGGGGGACTAGCCAAAACATTCAGTACTTC.

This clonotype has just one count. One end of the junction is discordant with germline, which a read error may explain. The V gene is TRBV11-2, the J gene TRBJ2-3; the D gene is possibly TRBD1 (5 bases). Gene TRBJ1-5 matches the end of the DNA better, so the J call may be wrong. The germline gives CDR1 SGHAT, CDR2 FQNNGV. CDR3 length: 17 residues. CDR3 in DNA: TGTGTCAGCAGCCGAACTGGGACCGCCGGGGGAGGAGATACGCAGCATTTT. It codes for CVSSRTGTAGGGDTQHF.

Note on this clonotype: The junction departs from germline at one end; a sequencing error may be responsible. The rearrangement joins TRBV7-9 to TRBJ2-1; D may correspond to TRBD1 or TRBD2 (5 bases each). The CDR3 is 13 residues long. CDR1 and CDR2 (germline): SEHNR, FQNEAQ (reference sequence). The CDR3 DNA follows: TGTGCCGGCAGCCAGGGAGAGGGTAATGAGCAGTTCTTC. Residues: CAGSQGEGNEQFF. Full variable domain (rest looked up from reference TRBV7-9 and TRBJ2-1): DTGVSQNPRHKITKRGQNVTFRCDPISEHNRLYWYRQTLGQGPEFLTYFQNEAQLEKSRLLSDRFSAERPKGSFSTLEIQRTEQGDSAMYLCAGSQGEGNEQFFGPGTRLTVL.